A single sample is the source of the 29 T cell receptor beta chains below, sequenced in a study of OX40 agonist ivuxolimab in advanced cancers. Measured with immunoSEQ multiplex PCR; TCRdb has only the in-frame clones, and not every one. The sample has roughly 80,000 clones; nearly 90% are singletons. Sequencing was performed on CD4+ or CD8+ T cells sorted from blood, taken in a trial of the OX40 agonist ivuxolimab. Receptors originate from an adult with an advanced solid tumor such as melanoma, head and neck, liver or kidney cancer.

The CDR3 bases are TGTGCCAGCAGTACTACAGGGGGCGATGACTATGGCTACACCTTC. Protein sequence: CASSTTGGDDYGYTF. The J gene is TRBJ1-2, the V gene TRBV28; 9 positions agree with TRBD1. Trimming cost V 5 bases and J 3 bases; bases outside gene matches: 7. The CDR3 contains 15 residues. Germline CDR1 reads MDHEN; CDR2 reads SYDVKM.

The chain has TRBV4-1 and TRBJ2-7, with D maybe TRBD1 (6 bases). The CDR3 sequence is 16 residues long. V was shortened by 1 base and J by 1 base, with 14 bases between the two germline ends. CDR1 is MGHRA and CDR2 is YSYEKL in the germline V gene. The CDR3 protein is CASSQGGGRPSYEQYF. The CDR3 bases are TGCGCCAGCAGCCAAGGTGGGGGCCGACCTTCCTACGAGCAGTACTTC.

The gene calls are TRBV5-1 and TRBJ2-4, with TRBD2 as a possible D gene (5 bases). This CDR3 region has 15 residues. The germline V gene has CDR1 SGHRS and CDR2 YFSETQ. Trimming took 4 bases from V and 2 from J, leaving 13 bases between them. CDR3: CASSPEPGTKNIQYF. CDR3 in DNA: TGCGCCAGCAGCCCTGAGCCGGGGACCAAAAACATTCAGTACTTC.

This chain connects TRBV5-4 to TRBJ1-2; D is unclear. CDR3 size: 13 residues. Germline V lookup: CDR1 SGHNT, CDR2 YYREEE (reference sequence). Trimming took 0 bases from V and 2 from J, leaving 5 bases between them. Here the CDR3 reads CASSLERNYGYTF. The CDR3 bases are TGTGCCAGCAGCTTGGAGCGGAACTATGGCTACACCTTC. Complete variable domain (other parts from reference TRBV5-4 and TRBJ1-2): ETGVTQSPTHLIKTRGQQVTLRCSSQSGHNTVSWYQQALGQGPQFIFQYYREEENGRGNFPPRFSGLQFPNYSSELNVNALELDDSALYLCASSLERNYGYTFGSGTRLTVV.

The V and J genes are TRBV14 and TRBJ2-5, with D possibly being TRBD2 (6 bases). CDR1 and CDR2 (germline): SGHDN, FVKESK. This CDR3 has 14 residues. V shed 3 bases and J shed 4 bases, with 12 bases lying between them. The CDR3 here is CASSQWGAGETQYF. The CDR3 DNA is TGTGCCAGCAGCCAGTGGGGAGCGGGAGAGACCCAGTACTTC. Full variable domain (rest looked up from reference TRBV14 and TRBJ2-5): EAGVTQFPSHSVIEKGQTVTLRCDPISGHDNLYWYRRVMGKEIKFLLHFVKESKQDESGMPNNRFLAERTGGTYSTLKVQPAELEDSGVYFCASSQWGAGETQYFGPGTRLLVL.

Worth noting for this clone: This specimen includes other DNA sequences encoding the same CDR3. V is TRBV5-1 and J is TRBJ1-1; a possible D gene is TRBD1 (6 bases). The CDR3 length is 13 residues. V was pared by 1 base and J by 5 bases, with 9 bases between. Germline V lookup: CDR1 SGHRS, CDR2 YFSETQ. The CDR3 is CASSLQGGTEAFF. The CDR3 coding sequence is TGCGCCAGCAGCTTGCAAGGGGGGACTGAAGCTTTCTTT.

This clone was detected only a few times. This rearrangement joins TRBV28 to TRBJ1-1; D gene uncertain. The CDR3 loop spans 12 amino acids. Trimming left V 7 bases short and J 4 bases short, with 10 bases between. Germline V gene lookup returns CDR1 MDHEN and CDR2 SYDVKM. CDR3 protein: CASTRTGTEAFF. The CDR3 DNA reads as TGTGCCAGCACTCGAACGGGCACTGAAGCTTTCTTT.

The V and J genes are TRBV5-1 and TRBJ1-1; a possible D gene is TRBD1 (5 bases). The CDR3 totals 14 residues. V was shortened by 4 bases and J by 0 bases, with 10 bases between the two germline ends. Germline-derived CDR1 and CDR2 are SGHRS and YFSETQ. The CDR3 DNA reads TGCGCCAGCAGCCCGGTGGGGGTGAACACTGAAGCTTTCTTT. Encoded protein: CASSPVGVNTEAFF.

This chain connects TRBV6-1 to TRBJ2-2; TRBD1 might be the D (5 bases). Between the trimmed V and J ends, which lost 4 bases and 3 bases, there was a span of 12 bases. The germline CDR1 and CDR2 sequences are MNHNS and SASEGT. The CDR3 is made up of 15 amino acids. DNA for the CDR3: TGTGCCAGCAGTGGTCCGGACACCGACACCGGGGAGCTGTTTTTT. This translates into CASSGPDTDTGELFF.

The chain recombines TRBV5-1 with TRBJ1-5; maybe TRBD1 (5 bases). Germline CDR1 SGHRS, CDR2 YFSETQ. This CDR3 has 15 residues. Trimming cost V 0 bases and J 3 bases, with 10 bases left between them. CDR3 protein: CASSLEGYDNQPQHF. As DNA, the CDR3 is TGCGCCAGCAGCTTGGAGGGGTATGACAATCAGCCCCAGCATTTT.

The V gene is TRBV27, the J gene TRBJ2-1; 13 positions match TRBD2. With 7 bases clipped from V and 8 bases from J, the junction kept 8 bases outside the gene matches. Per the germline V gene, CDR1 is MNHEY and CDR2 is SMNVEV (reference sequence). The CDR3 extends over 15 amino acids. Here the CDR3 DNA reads TGTGCCAGCATCCCCGGACTAGCGGGAGCCCATGAGCAGTTCTTC. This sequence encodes CASIPGLAGAHEQFF.

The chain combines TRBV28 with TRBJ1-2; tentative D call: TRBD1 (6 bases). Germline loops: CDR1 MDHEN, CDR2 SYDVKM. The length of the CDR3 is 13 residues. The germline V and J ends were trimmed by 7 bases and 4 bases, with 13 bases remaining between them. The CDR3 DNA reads TGTGCCAGCATCAAGGGGGGAGGCTATGGCTACACCTTC. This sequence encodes CASIKGGGYGYTF.

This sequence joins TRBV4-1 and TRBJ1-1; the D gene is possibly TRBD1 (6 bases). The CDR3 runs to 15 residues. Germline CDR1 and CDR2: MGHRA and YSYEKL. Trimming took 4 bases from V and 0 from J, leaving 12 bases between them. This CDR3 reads CASSPRGAVNTEAFF. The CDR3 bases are TGCGCCAGCAGCCCTAGGGGGGCGGTGAACACTGAAGCTTTCTTT.

The CDR3 spells CASSPGGGHPNQPQHF. The CDR3 nucleotides are TGTGCCAGCAGCCCGGGGGGGGGCCACCCCAATCAGCCCCAGCATTTT. V usage is TRBV7-2 and J usage is TRBJ1-5; maybe TRBD1 (6 bases). The CDR3 extends over 16 amino acids. In germline, CDR1 is SGHTA, CDR2 FQGNSA. Trimming pared 5 bases from V and 3 bases from J, leaving 17 bases between. The whole variable domain, remainder taken from reference TRBV7-2 and TRBJ1-5, is GAGVSQSPSNKVTEKGKDVELRCDPISGHTALYWYRQSLGQGLEFLIYFQGNSAPDKSGLPSDRFSAERTGGSVSTLTIQRTQQEDSAVYLCASSPGGGHPNQPQHFGDGTRLSIL.

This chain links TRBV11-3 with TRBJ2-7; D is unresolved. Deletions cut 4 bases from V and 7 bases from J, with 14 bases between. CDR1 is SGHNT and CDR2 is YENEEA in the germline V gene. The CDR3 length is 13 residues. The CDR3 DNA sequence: TGTGCCAGCAGCTCCGGACGGATTGGTGAGCAGTACTTC. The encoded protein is CASSSGRIGEQYF.

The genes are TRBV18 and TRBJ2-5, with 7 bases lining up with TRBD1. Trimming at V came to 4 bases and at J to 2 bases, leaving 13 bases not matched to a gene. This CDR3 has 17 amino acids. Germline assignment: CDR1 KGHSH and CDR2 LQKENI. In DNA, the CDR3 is TGTGCCAGCTCACTTACTCTGGGGACAGCTTATCAAGAGACCCAGTACTTC. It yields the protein CASSLTLGTAYQETQYF.

The CDR3 loop reads CASSLRSSNQPQHF. DNA for the CDR3: TGTGCCAGCAGTTTGCGGTCCTCCAATCAGCCCCAGCATTTT. V is TRBV28 and J is TRBJ1-5; D remains unclear. The CDR3 runs 14 residues. Germline-derived CDR1 and CDR2 are MDHEN and SYDVKM. Trimming removed 3 bases from V and 3 bases from J, with 9 bases in between.

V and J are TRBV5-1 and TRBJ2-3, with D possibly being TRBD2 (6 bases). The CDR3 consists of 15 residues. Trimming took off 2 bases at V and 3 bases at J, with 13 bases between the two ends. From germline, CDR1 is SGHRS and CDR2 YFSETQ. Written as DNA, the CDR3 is TGCGCCAGCAGCTTTGGCCAGGGAGGAACAGATACGCAGTATTTT. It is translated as CASSFGQGGTDTQYF.

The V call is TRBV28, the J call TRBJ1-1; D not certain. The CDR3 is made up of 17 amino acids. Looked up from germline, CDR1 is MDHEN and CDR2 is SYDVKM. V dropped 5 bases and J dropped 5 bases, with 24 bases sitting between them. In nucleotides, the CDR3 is TGTGCCAGCAGTCGTGCCCCCATCATCCGCGCGGGAACTGAAGCTTTCTTT. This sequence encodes CASSRAPIIRAGTEAFF.

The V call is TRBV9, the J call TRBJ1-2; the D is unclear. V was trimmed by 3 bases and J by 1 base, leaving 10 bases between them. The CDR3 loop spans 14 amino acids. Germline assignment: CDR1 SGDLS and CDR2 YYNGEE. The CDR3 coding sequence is TGTGCCAGCAGCGCGACGGACGGTAACTATGGCTACACCTTC. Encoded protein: CASSATDGNYGYTF.

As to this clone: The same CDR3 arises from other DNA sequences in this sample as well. The CDR3 spells CASSPDRGNTEAFF. The CDR3 coding sequence is TGCGCCAGCAGCCCCGACAGGGGGAACACTGAAGCTTTCTTT. The rearrangement links TRBV5-1 to TRBJ1-1, with 8 bases that match TRBD1. CDR1 and CDR2 (germline): SGHRS, YFSETQ. This CDR3 has 14 residues. V lost 4 bases to trimming and J lost 1 base; unmatched junction nucleotides: 3.

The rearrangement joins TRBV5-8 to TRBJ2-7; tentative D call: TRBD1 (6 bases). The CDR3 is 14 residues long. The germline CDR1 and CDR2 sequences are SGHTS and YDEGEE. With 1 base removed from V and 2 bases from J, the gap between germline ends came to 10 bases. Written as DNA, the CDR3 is TGTGCCAGCAGCTTGATACAGGGCCCCTACGAGCAGTACTTC. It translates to CASSLIQGPYEQYF.

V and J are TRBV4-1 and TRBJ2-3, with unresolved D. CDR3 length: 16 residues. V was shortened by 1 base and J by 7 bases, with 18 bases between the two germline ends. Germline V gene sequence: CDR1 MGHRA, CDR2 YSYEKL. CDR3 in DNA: TGCGCCAGCAGCCAAGTATCGGCTTCATCCTGGAATACGCAGTATTTT. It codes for CASSQVSASSWNTQYF.

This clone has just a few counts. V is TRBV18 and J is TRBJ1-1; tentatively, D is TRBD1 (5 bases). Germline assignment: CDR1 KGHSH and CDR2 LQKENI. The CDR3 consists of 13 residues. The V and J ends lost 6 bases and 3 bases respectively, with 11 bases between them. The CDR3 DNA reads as TGTGCCAGCTCCGGGAACAGGCACACTGAAGCTTTCTTT. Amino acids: CASSGNRHTEAFF. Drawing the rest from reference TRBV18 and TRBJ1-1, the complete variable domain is NAGVMQNPRHLVRRRGQEARLRCSPMKGHSHVYWYRQLPEEGLKFMVYLQKENIIDESGMPKERFSAEFPKEGPSILRIQQVVRGDSAAYFCASSGNRHTEAFFGQGTRLTVV.

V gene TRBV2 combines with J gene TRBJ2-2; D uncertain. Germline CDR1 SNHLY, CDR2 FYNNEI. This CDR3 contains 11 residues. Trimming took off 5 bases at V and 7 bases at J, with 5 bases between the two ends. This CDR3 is CASSTYGELFF. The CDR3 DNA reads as TGTGCCAGCAGTACTTACGGGGAGCTGTTTTTT.

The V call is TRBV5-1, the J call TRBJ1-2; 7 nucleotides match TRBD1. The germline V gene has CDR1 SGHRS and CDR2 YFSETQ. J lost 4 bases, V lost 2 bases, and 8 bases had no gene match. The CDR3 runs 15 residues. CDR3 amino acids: CASSFAGQNIYGYTF. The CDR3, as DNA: TGCGCCAGCAGCTTCGCGGGACAGAACATCTATGGCTACACCTTC. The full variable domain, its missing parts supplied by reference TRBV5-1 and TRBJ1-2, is KAGVTQTPRYLIKTRGQQVTLSCSPISGHRSVSWYQQTPGQGLQFLFEYFSETQRNKGNFPGRFSGRQFSNSRSEMNVSTLELGDSALYLCASSFAGQNIYGYTFGSGTRLTVV.

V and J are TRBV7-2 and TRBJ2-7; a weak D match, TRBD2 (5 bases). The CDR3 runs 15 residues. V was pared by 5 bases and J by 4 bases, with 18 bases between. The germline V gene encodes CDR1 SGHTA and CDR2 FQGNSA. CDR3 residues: CASSPGSVVPYEQYF. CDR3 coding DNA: TGTGCCAGCAGCCCCGGTAGCGTGGTCCCTTACGAGCAGTACTTC.

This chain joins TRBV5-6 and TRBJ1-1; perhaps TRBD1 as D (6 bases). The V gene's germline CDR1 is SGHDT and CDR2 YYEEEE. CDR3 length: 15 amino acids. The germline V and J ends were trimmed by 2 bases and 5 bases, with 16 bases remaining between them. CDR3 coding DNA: TGTGCCAGCAGCTTATTCTTAGGGGGTAGGACTGAAGCTTTCTTT. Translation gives CASSLFLGGRTEAFF.

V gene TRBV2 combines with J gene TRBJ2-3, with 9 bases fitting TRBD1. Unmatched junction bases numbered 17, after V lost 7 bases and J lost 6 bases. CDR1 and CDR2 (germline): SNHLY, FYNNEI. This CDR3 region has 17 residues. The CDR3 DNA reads TGTGCCAGCAACCCACTGAGAACAGGGGGCTTTCTGGATACGCAGTATTTT. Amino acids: CASNPLRTGGFLDTQYF.